This TCR beta chain was profiled in a study of graft-versus-host responses after intestinal transplantation. Study-wide background: Recipients got multivisceral, liver-intestinal, or isolated intestinal transplants. Each recipient received anti-thymocyte globulin induction, then tacrolimus and steroids for 2 to 3 years.

Study-wide findings and caveats: Where graft-donor T cell macrochimerism was present, patients had high graft-versus-host to host-versus-graft clonal ratios in allografts.

J was trimmed by 1 base and V by 3 bases; bases with no gene match: 13. Germline V lookup: CDR1 MDHEN, CDR2 SYDVKM. This CDR3 region has 18 residues. TCRdb's table, derived via immunoSEQ multiplex PCR, lists solely in-frame clones and lacks some. The sample shows some 38,000 clones, over 90% of them seen only once. Points on this clone: Its antigen is undetermined.

The material sequenced was unstimulated CD8+ T cells sorted from spleen or lymph node cells, taken before transplant. V is TRBV28 and J is TRBJ2-3; the match to TRBD2 covers 7 bases. The source is a human donor who was the organ donor for an intestinal transplant. DNA of the CDR3: TGTGCCAGCAGTTTTAGGAGCGGGGCCAGGGTACGCACAGATACGCAGTATTTT. Its protein is CASSFRSGARVRTDTQYF. Variable domain in full (rest from reference TRBV28 and TRBJ2-3): DVKVTQSSRYLVKRTGEKVFLECVQDMDHENMFWYRQDPGLGLRLIYFSYDVKMKEKGDIPEGYSVSREKKERFSLILESASTNQTSMYLCASSFRSGARVRTDTQYFGPGTRLTVL.